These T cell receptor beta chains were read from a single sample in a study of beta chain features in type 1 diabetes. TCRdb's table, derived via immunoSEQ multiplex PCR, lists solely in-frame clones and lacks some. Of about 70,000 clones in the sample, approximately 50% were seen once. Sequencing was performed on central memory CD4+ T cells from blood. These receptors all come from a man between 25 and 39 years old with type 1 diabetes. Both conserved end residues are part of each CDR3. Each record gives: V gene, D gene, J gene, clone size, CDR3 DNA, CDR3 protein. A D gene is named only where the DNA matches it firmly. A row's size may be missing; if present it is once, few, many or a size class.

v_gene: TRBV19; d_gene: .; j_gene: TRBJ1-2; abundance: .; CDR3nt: TGTGCCAGTACCCAACGGACAGCCCATAACTATGGCTACACCTTC; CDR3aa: CASTQRTAHNYGYTF
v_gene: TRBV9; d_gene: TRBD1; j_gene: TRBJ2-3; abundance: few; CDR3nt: TGTGCCAGCAGCGTAATGGCAGGGGGCCCCACAGATACGCAGTATTTT; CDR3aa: CASSVMAGGPTDTQYF
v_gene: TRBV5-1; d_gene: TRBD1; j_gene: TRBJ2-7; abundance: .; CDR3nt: TGCGCCAGCAGCTCAGGACAGGGAACGGACGAGCAGTACTTC; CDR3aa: CASSSGQGTDEQYF
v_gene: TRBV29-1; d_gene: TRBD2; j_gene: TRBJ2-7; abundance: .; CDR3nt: TGCAGCGTGGGTAAGCGGGGTAGGTTGGACGAGCAGTACTTC; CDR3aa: CSVGKRGRLDEQYF
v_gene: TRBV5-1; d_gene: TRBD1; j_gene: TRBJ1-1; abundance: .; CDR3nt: TGCGCCAGCAGCCTGGACAGGGAAGGGGCTTTCTTT; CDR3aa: CASSLDREGAFF
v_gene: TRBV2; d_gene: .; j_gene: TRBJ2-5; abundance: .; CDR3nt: TGTGCCAGCAGGGATAACGAATGGGACTTAGAGACCCAGTACTTC; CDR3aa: CASRDNEWDLETQYF
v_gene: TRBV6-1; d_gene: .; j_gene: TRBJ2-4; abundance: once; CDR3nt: TGTGCCAGCAGCCGAGGGATGGAAGCCAAAAACATTCAGTACTTC; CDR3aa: CASSRGMEAKNIQYF
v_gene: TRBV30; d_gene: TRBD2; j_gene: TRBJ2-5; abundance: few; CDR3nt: TGTGCCTGGAGTAGCGGGGGGGAAGAGACCCAGTACTTC; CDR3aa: CAWSSGGEETQYF
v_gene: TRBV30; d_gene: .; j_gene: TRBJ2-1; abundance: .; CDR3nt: TGTGCCTGGAGTATTGGGGCAGGGCCCTACAATGAGCAGTTCTTC; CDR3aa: CAWSIGAGPYNEQFF
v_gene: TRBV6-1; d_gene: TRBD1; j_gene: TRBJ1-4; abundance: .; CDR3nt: TGTGCCAGCACCGGACAGGGAGAAAATGAAAAACTGTTTTTT; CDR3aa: CASTGQGENEKLFF
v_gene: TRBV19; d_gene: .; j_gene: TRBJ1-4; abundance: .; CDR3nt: TGTGCCAGTAGTATAGGCCGACAGGTCAATGAAAAACTGTTTTTT; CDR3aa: CASSIGRQVNEKLFF
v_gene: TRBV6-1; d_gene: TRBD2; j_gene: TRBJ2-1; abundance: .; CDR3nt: TGTGCCAGCAGTGACCTAGTAGCGGGAGCTTACAATGAGCAGTTCTTC; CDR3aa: CASSDLVAGAYNEQFF
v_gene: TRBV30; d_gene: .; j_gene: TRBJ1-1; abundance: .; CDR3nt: TGTGCCTGGAGACCGAGTTCTGAAGCTTTCTTT; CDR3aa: CAWRPSSEAFF
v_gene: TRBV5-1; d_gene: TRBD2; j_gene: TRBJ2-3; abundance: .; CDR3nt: TGCGCCAGCAGCCCAACCGGGACTAGCGGGAGTGATACGCAGTATTTT; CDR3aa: CASSPTGTSGSDTQYF
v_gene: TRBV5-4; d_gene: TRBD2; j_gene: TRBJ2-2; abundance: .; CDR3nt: TGTGCCAGCAGCTTGGCGGGTGCTAGCGGGAACACCGGGGAGCTGTTTTTT; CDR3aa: CASSLAGASGNTGELFF
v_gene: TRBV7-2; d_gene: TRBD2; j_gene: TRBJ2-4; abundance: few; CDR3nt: TGTGCCAGCAGCTCCCTAGCGGGAGGCGACATTCAGTACTTC; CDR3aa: CASSSLAGGDIQYF
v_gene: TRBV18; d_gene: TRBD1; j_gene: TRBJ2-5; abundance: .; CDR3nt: TGTGCCAGCTCACCAAGGACAGGGGGCGAGGAGACCCAGTACTTC; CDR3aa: CASSPRTGGEETQYF
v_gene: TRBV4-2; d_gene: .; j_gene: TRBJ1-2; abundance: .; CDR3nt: TGTGCCAGCAGTACTGAATGGCGACAGGACAACTATGGCTACACCTTC; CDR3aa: CASSTEWRQDNYGYTF
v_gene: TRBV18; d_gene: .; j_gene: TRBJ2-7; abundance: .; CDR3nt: TGTGCCAGCTCCCGGGACAAGTCCTACGAGCAGTACTTC; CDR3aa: CASSRDKSYEQYF
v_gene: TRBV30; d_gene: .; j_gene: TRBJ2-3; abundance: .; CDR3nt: TGTGCCTGGAGTGTAAAGGGGAACACAGATACGCAGTATTTT; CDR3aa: CAWSVKGNTDTQYF
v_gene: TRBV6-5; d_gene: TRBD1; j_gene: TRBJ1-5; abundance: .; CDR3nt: TGTGCCAGCAGTACGGACAGGGGTCAGCCCCAGCATTTT; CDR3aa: CASSTDRGQPQHF
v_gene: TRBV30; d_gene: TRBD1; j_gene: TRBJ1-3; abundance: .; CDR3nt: TGTGCTGCAGGGGGCAGGGACATATATTTT; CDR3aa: CAAGGRDIYF
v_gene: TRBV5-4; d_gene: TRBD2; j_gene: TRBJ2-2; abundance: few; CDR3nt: TGTGCCAGCAGCTTGCCCGGACTAGCGGGGTCAGGTGGGAAGACCGGGGAGCTGTTTTTT; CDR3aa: CASSLPGLAGSGGKTGELFF
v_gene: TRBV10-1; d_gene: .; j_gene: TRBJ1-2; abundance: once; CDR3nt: TGCGCCAGCAGTGTATCCAGGGTCTCCGGCTACACCTTC; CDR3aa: CASSVSRVSGYTF
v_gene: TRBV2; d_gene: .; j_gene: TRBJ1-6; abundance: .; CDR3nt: TGTGCCAGCAGTGACAGGGTGCCGGTTAATTCACCCCTCCACTTT; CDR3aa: CASSDRVPVNSPLHF
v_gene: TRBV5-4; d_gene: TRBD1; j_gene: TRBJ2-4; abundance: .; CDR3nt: TGTGCCAGCAGCTCGGGACAGGGAAACATTCAGTACTTC; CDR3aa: CASSSGQGNIQYF
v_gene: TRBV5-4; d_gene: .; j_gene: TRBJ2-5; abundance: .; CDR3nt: TGTGCCAGCAGCTTTGACCAGGGTAGGATGGAGACCCAGTACTTC; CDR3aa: CASSFDQGRMETQYF
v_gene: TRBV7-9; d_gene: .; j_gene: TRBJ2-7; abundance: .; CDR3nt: TGTGCCAGCAGCTTAAGCCCTGTGGGGGGAACCTACGAGCAGTACTTC; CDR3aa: CASSLSPVGGTYEQYF
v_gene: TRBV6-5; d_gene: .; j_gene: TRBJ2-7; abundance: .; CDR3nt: TGTGCCAGCATGAGGGAATTCCACGAGCAGTACTTC; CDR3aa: CASMREFHEQYF
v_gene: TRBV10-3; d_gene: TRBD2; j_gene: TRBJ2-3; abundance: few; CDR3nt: TGTGCCATCAGTGATCCTAGCGGGAGGGAAACAGATACGCAGTATTTT; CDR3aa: CAISDPSGRETDTQYF
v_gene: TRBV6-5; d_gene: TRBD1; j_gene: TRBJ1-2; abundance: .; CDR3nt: TGTGCCAGCAGTTACTCTACGGGACAGGGGAACTATGGCTACACCTTC; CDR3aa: CASSYSTGQGNYGYTF
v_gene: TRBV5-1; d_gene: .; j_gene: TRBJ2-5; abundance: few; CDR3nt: TGCGCCAGCGGATTGCAGGGTGAGGAGACCCAGTACTTC; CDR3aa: CASGLQGEETQYF
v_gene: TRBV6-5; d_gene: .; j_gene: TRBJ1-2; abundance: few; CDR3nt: TGTGCCAGCAGTGACAATAACTATGGCTACACCTTC; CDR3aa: CASSDNNYGYTF
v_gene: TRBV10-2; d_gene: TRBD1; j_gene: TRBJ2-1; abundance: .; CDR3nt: TGCGCCACTAAAACCGGGACAGGACCCAATGAGCAGTTCTTC; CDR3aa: CATKTGTGPNEQFF
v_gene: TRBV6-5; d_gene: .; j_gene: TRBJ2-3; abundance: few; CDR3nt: TGTGCCAGCAAAAAGGCGGGGGATACGCAGTATTTT; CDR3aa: CASKKAGDTQYF
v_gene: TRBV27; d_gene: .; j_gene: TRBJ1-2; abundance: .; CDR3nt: TGTGCCAGCAGTGCCCGACAGGCCGGCTATGGCTACACCTTC; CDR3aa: CASSARQAGYGYTF
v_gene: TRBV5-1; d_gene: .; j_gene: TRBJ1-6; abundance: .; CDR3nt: TGCGCCAGCAGCTTGCAGGAAAGCTCCTATAACTCACCCCTCCACTTT; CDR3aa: CASSLQESSYNSPLHF
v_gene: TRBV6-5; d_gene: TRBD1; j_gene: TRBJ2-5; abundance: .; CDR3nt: TGTGCCAGCAGTGGACAGGGCATCCAAGAGACCCAGTACTTC; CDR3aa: CASSGQGIQETQYF
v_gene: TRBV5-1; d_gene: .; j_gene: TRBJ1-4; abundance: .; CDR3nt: TGCGCCAGCAGCTTGTCAGGGAATAATGAAAAACTGTTTTTT; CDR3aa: CASSLSGNNEKLFF
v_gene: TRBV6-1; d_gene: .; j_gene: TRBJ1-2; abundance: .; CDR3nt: TGTGCCAGCAGTGAAGCCCAGGGTTGGAGTCGGAATGGCTACACCTTC; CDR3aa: CASSEAQGWSRNGYTF
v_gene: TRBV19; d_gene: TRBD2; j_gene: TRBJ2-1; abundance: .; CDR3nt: TGTGCCAGTAGCACCGCCTCCCAGGTACCGGGAGGGGGCAATGAGCAGTTCTTC; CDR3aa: CASSTASQVPGGGNEQFF
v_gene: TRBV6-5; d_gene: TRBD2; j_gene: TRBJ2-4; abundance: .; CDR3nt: TGTGCCAGCAGTTGGAGCGGGGGAACCAAAAACATTCAGTACTTC; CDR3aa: CASSWSGGTKNIQYF
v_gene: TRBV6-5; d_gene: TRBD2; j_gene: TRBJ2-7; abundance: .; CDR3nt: TGTGCCAGCACCCCTGCGGGGGGGGCGGGATACGAGCAGTACTTC; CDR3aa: CASTPAGGAGYEQYF
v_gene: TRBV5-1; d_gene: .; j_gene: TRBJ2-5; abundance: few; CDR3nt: TGCGCCAGCAGCCCGGGGATTGCCGCTGGAGAGACCCAGTACTTC; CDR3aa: CASSPGIAAGETQYF